These 7 T cell receptor beta chains originate from one sample sequenced in a study of blood T cell repertoires in COVID-19. Only in-frame clones appear in the TCRdb table, and some are missing; sequencing was by immunoSEQ multiplex PCR. The top ten hold over 1% of the sample, which has approximately 350,000 clones, 70% to 90% seen once. The sequenced sample was peripheral blood. The receptors were sampled from a man between 35 and 55 years old with acute or convalescent COVID-19.

This clone was detected once. The chain carries TRBV9 and TRBJ1-2; D unresolved. The germline CDR1 and CDR2 sequences are SGDLS and YYNGEE. V dropped 3 bases and J dropped 3 bases, with 9 bases sitting between them. The CDR3 totals 13 residues. The CDR3 reads CASSAGVDYGYTF. In nucleotides, the CDR3 is TGTGCCAGCAGCGCCGGTGTCGACTATGGCTACACCTTC.

This chain joins TRBV6-2 or TRBV6-3 and TRBJ1-1, with D possibly matching TRBD1 (5 bases). Germline assignment: CDR1 MNHEY and CDR2 SVGEGT. The CDR3 sequence is 13 residues long. V lost 2 bases, J lost 5 bases, and 9 bases lay in between. The CDR3 loop is CASSYRGRTEAFF. The CDR3 DNA reads TGTGCCAGCAGTTACAGGGGTCGGACTGAAGCTTTCTTT.

The chain recombines TRBV7-9 with TRBJ1-2; D unresolved. CDR1 is SEHNR, CDR2 FQNEAQ, per germline (reference sequence). Trimming removed 1 base from V and 8 bases from J, with 8 bases in between. The CDR3 is made up of 12 amino acids. The CDR3 is CASSLDAGGYTF. CDR3 nucleotides: TGTGCCAGCAGCTTAGATGCGGGCGGCTACACCTTC.

CDR3 bases: TGCGCCAGTATTGCAGATTCTAGCACAGATACGCAGTATTTT. Residues: CASIADSSTDTQYF. The chain links TRBV5-1 to TRBJ2-3; D remains unclear. This CDR3 is 14 amino acids long. Per the germline V gene, CDR1 is SGHRS and CDR2 is YFSETQ. V was clipped by 8 bases and J by 0 bases, with 13 bases between them.

The chain has TRBV9 and TRBJ2-2, with TRBD1 as a possible D gene (5 bases). Germline CDR1 is SGDLS and CDR2 is YYNGEE. The CDR3 totals 15 residues. V lost 3 bases and J 4 bases, leaving 13 bases between the germline ends. In DNA, the CDR3 is TGTGCCAGCAGCGGGCTGGGGCAAAGCACCGGGGAGCTGTTTTTT. Its protein product is CASSGLGQSTGELFF.

The rearrangement uses TRBV6-4 and TRBJ1-6; TRBD1 aligns across 8 bases. This CDR3 is 14 amino acids long. Per the germline V gene, CDR1 is MRHNA and CDR2 is SNTAGT. Losses at the gene ends were 6 bases for V and 8 bases for J; bases not matched to a gene: 6. The CDR3 loop reads CASREKQGDSPLHF. For the CDR3, the DNA is TGTGCCAGCAGAGAAAAACAGGGGGATTCACCCCTCCACTTT.

The gene calls are TRBV24-1 and TRBJ1-5, with 7 nucleotides matching TRBD1. Trimming cost V 4 bases and J 4 bases; bases outside gene matches: 6. The CDR3 extends over 15 amino acids. CDR1 KGHDR and CDR2 SFDVKD come from the germline V gene. The CDR3 is CATSEAGGVNQPQHF. In nucleotides, the CDR3 is TGTGCCACCAGTGAGGCAGGGGGTGTTAATCAGCCCCAGCATTTT.